One sample yielded the 18 T cell receptor beta chains listed below, sequenced in a study of beta chain features in type 1 diabetes. Investigators reverse transcribed all isolated RNA, so they sequenced expressed TCRB transcripts. Produced via immunoSEQ multiplex PCR; TCRdb's table is partial and in-frame only. This sample has some 660,000 clones, with around 15% found just once. Study-level findings and limits: Shorter TCRB CDR3s, moderately but significantly so, were found in Type 1 diabetes patients in all four CD4+ subsets.

The antigens these receptors bind are not known. Specimen: naive CD4+ T cells from blood. These receptors were taken from a young man with type 1 diabetes.

The V and J genes are TRBV7-8 and TRBJ2-1; no definite D call. There are 14 residues in the CDR3. The germline gives CDR1 SGHVS, CDR2 FQNEAQ. The ends were cut back, 1 base at V and 5 bases at J, with 9 bases in the middle. CDR3 loop: CASSLDWLNNEQFF. Here the CDR3 DNA reads TGTGCCAGCAGCTTAGATTGGCTGAACAATGAGCAGTTCTTC.

The V gene is TRBV2, the J gene TRBJ2-3; 9 bases are a match to TRBD2. The trim removed 6 bases at V and 2 bases at J, leaving 9 bases unmatched. The CDR3 length is 16 residues. Germline V CDR1 and CDR2: SNHLY, FYNNEI. CDR3 amino acids: CASRSGLAPITDTQYF. DNA for the CDR3: TGTGCCAGCAGATCTGGACTAGCGCCTATCACAGATACGCAGTATTTT.

This chain joins TRBV5-1 and TRBJ1-1; a possible D gene is TRBD1 (6 bases). CDR1 SGHRS and CDR2 YFSETQ come from the germline V gene. The CDR3 has 14 amino acids. V was pared by 3 bases and J by 1 base, with 10 bases between. This chain's CDR3 is CASSSDRPNTEAFF. The CDR3 bases are TGCGCCAGCAGCTCAGACAGGCCGAACACTGAAGCTTTCTTT. Using reference TRBV5-1 and TRBJ1-1 for the parts outside the CDR3, the full variable domain is KAGVTQTPRYLIKTRGQQVTLSCSPISGHRSVSWYQQTPGQGLQFLFEYFSETQRNKGNFPGRFSGRQFSNSRSEMNVSTLELGDSALYLCASSSDRPNTEAFFGQGTRLTVV.

The chain combines TRBV25-1 with TRBJ2-7; 7 bases match TRBD1. There are 14 residues in the CDR3. The V gene's germline CDR1 is MGHDK and CDR2 SYGVNS. The ends lost 6 bases at V and 3 bases at J; junction bases unmatched: 8. Written as DNA, the CDR3 is TGTGCCAGCAGCCGAGGGGGCAGTAACTACGAGCAGTACTTC. Translated: CASSRGGSNYEQYF.

This clone was detected only a few times. The J gene is TRBJ2-1, the V gene TRBV9; 9 bases line up with TRBD2. The germline gives CDR1 SGDLS, CDR2 YYNGEE. CDR3 length: 17 amino acids. Trimming cost V 0 bases and J 6 bases; bases outside gene matches: 10. The CDR3 DNA follows: TGTGCCAGCAGCGTAGGAGGCGTAGCGGGGGCCATCAATGAGCAGTTCTTC. Translated: CASSVGGVAGAINEQFF.

The chain is built from TRBV6-5 and TRBJ2-3; D is ambiguous. Germline V gene lookup returns CDR1 MNHEY and CDR2 SVGAGI. The V and J ends lost 3 bases and 3 bases respectively, with 7 bases between them. The CDR3 has 13 amino acids. The CDR3 coding sequence is TGTGCCAGCAGTTATGGCAGGACAGATACGCAGTATTTT. Its translation: CASSYGRTDTQYF.

This clone was found a few times. The chain recombines TRBV27 with TRBJ2-6; TRBD2 might be the D (6 bases). V was pared by 3 bases and J by 0 bases, with 12 bases between. The CDR3 contains 17 residues. Germline lookup yields CDR1 MNHEY and CDR2 SMNVEV (reference sequence). CDR3 sequence (DNA): TGTGCCAGCAGTTTTATCCCAGCGGGCTCTGGGGCCAACGTCCTGACTTTC. It specifies CASSFIPAGSGANVLTF. Together with reference TRBV27 and TRBJ2-6, the CDR3 gives the full variable domain: EAQVTQNPRYLITVTGKKLTVTCSQNMNHEYMSWYRQDPGLGLRQIYYSMNVEVTDKGDVPEGYKVSRKEKRNFPLILESPSPNQTSLYFCASSFIPAGSGANVLTFGAGSRLTVL.

The rearrangement links TRBV7-8 to TRBJ1-2; 12 bases are a match to TRBD1. The CDR3 is made up of 16 amino acids. V dropped 5 bases and J dropped 8; count of bases not matched to a gene: 12. Germline loops: CDR1 SGHVS, CDR2 FQNEAQ. CDR3 in DNA: TGTGCCAGCAGCGAAACCGGGACAGGGGGCGCGGGCGGCTACACCTTC. This encodes CASSETGTGGAGGYTF.

The sample holds a few counts of this clone. The chain is built from TRBV30 and TRBJ2-2; 9 bases are a match to TRBD2. The ends lost 1 base at V and 6 bases at J; junction bases unmatched: 3. The CDR3 loop spans 14 amino acids. Germline CDR1 GTSNPN, CDR2 SVGIG (reference sequence). The DNA for the CDR3 is TGTGCCTGGAGTGGCGGGAGGGGTCCCGGGGAGCTGTTTTTT. As protein: CAWSGGRGPGELFF.

This clone showed up just a few times. The chain employs TRBV6-5 and TRBJ1-3; 8 positions agree with TRBD1. Trimming took 5 bases from V and 9 from J; bases not matched to a gene: 9. This CDR3 comprises 14 residues. CDR1 and CDR2 (germline): MNHEY, SVGAGI. Here the CDR3 reads CASSETGALITIYF. The CDR3 nucleotides read TGTGCCAGCAGTGAGACAGGGGCGCTGATCACCATATATTTT.

The V and J genes are TRBV5-6 and TRBJ2-7; D is unclear. This CDR3 comprises 14 residues. Germline assignment: CDR1 SGHDT and CDR2 YYEEEE. Between the trimmed V and J ends, which lost 2 bases and 6 bases, there was a span of 15 bases. Here the CDR3 DNA reads TGTGCCAGCAGCTTCTTCTCGACCTATCTCGAGCAGTACTTC. Protein: CASSFFSTYLEQYF. Based on the CDR3 plus reference TRBV5-6 and TRBJ2-7, the full variable domain is DAGVTQSPTHLIKTRGQQVTLRCSPKSGHDTVSWYQQALGQGPQFIFQYYEEEERQRGNFPDRFSGHQFPNYSSELNVNALLLGDSALYLCASSFFSTYLEQYFGPGTRLTVT.

V and J are TRBV10-3 and TRBJ2-6, with D possibly TRBD2 on 5 matching bases. This CDR3 has 18 amino acids. CDR1 and CDR2 from the germline V gene are ENHRY and SYGVKD. Trimming cost V 6 bases and J 0 bases, with 18 bases left between them. In nucleotides, the CDR3 is TGTGCCATCAGGGGGAGATTCGTAGACCCCTCTGGGGCCAACGTCCTGACTTTC. Protein: CAIRGRFVDPSGANVLTF.

As for this clone: This same CDR3 is encoded by further DNA sequences in the sample. The chain links TRBV5-1 to TRBJ2-1; no reliable D call. The CDR3 runs 14 residues. CDR1 SGHRS and CDR2 YFSETQ come from the germline V gene. Deletions cut 1 base from V and 0 bases from J, with 5 bases between. CDR3 region: CASSLFSSYNEQFF. CDR3 DNA sequence: TGCGCCAGCAGCTTGTTCAGCTCCTACAATGAGCAGTTCTTC.

The sample holds a few counts of this clone. V is TRBV7-2 and J is TRBJ2-2; D remains ambiguous. CDR3 length: 15 amino acids. The germline V gene encodes CDR1 SGHTA and CDR2 FQGNSA. Trimming shortened V by 1 base and J by 1 base, and 7 bases separated the two germline ends. CDR3 sequence (DNA): TGTGCCAGCAGCTTAGTAACACTGAACACCGGGGAGCTGTTTTTT. Translated, it gives CASSLVTLNTGELFF.

The V and J genes are TRBV9 and TRBJ1-1; the D gene is possibly TRBD1 (6 bases). Germline V gene lookup returns CDR1 SGDLS and CDR2 YYNGEE. V lost 3 bases and J lost 5, with 14 bases in between. The CDR3 runs to 14 residues. The CDR3 here is CASSGGRGRTEAFF. Written as DNA, the CDR3 is TGTGCCAGCAGCGGGGGCAGGGGAAGAACTGAAGCTTTCTTT.

This clone was counted between two and nine times. DNA of the CDR3: TGTGCCAGCAGTTACGGTTGGTCCCCGAGGACCGGGGAGCTGTTTTTT. Its translation: CASSYGWSPRTGELFF. The chain couples TRBV6-5 to TRBJ2-2; D remains unclear. CDR1 MNHEY and CDR2 SVGAGI come from the germline V gene. V was cut by 2 bases and J by 5 bases, with 15 bases left in between. The CDR3 consists of 16 residues.

This clone has more than one count but fewer than ten. V is TRBV5-1 and J is TRBJ2-3; D unresolved. Per germline, CDR1 SGHRS and CDR2 YFSETQ. This CDR3 has 14 amino acids. Trimming took off 0 bases at V and 4 bases at J, with 9 bases between the two ends. CDR3 protein: CASSLASVADTQYF. The CDR3 nucleotides read TGCGCCAGCAGCTTGGCCAGCGTGGCAGATACGCAGTATTTT.

In its sample, this clone was seen a few times. The CDR3 region has the DNA TGTGCCAGCAGTCAGCGGGCTATGACTGAAGCTTTCTTT. It translates to CASSQRAMTEAFF. This chain links TRBV25-1 with TRBJ1-1; D call uncertain. Per the germline V gene, CDR1 is MGHDK and CDR2 is SYGVNS. The CDR3 has 13 amino acids. V was trimmed by 5 bases and J by 5 bases, leaving 12 bases between them.